These T cell receptor beta chains were read from a single sample in a study of blood T cell repertoires in COVID-19. The assay was immunoSEQ multiplex PCR, and TCRdb's table has in-frame clones only and misses some. The sample lists roughly 100,000 clones; over 75% were seen once. The sample taken for sequencing was peripheral blood. The receptors were sampled from a man aged 50 to 59 with acute or convalescent COVID-19. Both conserved end residues are part of each CDR3. A D gene is named only where the DNA matches it firmly. Clone size is shown for a subset of rows, as once, few, many or a class of expanded clone.

TRBV19	-	-	TRBJ2-5	TGTGCCAGTAGTATGACTCGAAATGGAGAGACCCAGTACTTC	CASSMTRNGETQYF
TRBV6-6	-	TRBD1	TRBJ1-1	TGTGCCAGCAGTTCCCGACAGGGGGGGGACACTGAAGCTTTCTTT	CASSSRQGGDTEAFF
TRBV14	-	TRBD1	TRBJ1-1	TGTGCCAGCAGCCAAGAGACAGGGGGGTGGACTGAAGCTTTCTTT	CASSQETGGWTEAFF
TRBV27	-	-	TRBJ2-7	TGTGCCAGCAGTTTTAGTGCAGGGCCAGTAACCTACGAGCAGTACTTC	CASSFSAGPVTYEQYF
TRBV6-6	once	-	TRBJ2-7	TGTGCCAGCAGACCTGGACAGTGGCCCCCCCTGATGTACTTC	CASRPGQWPPLMYF
TRBV7-9	-	TRBD2	TRBJ2-7	TGTGCCAGCAGCCCGGGAGGCCTTTCCTACGAGCAGTACTTC	CASSPGGLSYEQYF
TRBV30	-	TRBD2	TRBJ2-6	TGTGCCTGGAGCGTGACAAGGACTAGCTCTGGGGCCAACGTCCTGACTTTC	CAWSVTRTSSGANVLTF
TRBV7-9	-	-	TRBJ2-3	TGTGCCAGCAGCTTATTGGGCCGCACAGATACGCAGTATTTT	CASSLLGRTDTQYF
TRBV5-8	-	TRBD2	TRBJ2-3	TGTGCCAGCAGCTCCGGACTAGCGGGAGCCACAGATACGCAGTATTTT	CASSSGLAGATDTQYF
TRBV19	-	TRBD1	TRBJ1-2	TGTGCCAGTAGTATCCTTCCGGGACAGGGGTTACCGTCGCGCGGCTACACCTTC	CASSILPGQGLPSRGYTF
TRBV5-1	once	TRBD1	TRBJ2-7	TGCGCCAGCAGCGGGGACAGGGCGGTTGAGCAGTACTTC	CASSGDRAVEQYF
TRBV7-8	-	-	TRBJ1-1	TGTGCCAGCAGCCCGAGGGCGGGGGCGGGCACTGAAGCTTTCTTT	CASSPRAGAGTEAFF
TRBV5-1	few	-	TRBJ2-3	TGCGCCAGCAGTCCCCAGTTCACAGATACGCAGTATTTT	CASSPQFTDTQYF
TRBV25-1	-	-	TRBJ1-1	TGTGCCAGCAGTGAATCTCTCGGGCCGAGAGGGAGAAACACTGAAGCTTTCTTT	CASSESLGPRGRNTEAFF
TRBV4-1	-	-	TRBJ2-7	TGCGCCAGCAGCTCGCAGGGAAACGAGCAGTACTTC	CASSSQGNEQYF
TRBV24-1	-	TRBD1	TRBJ1-1	TGTGCCACCAGTGATTTGGGACAGGGGGCCTTTATCACTGAAGCTTTCTTT	CATSDLGQGAFITEAFF
TRBV9	-	TRBD2	TRBJ2-5	TGTGCCAGCAGCGCTAGCGGGAGGCCGCAAGAGACCCAGTACTTC	CASSASGRPQETQYF
TRBV5-1	-	-	TRBJ1-1	TGCGCCAGCAGCTTGGACAGGGCGAACACTGAAGCTTTCTTT	CASSLDRANTEAFF
TRBV16	-	-	TRBJ2-4	TGTGCCAGCAGCCAATCGTCCGGAAACATTCAGTACTTC	CASSQSSGNIQYF
TRBV29-1	-	TRBD1	TRBJ1-1	TGCAGCGTTGTGGGACAGGGAATATTCACTGAAGCTTTCTTT	CSVVGQGIFTEAFF
TRBV24-1	-	-	TRBJ1-1	TGTGCCACCAGTGACTCACAGGGAGCCACTGAAGCTTTCTTT	CATSDSQGATEAFF
TRBV10-1	-	-	TRBJ1-6	TGCGCCAGCAGTGAGTCGGGAGGGTTGGGTAATTCACCCCTCCACTTT	CASSESGGLGNSPLHF
TRBV5-1	-	TRBD1	TRBJ1-5	TGCGCCAGCAGCTTACAGGGGCAGGGTCAGCCCCAGCATTTT	CASSLQGQGQPQHF
TRBV18	-	-	TRBJ1-1	TGTGCCAGCTCACCGGGGCGGTGGACTGAAGCTTTCTTT	CASSPGRWTEAFF
TRBV24-1	-	-	TRBJ1-3	TGTGCCACCAGTGACTCTTCGGACACGCGAAACACCATATATTTT	CATSDSSDTRNTIYF
TRBV6-5	-	-	TRBJ2-7	TGTGCCAGCAGTCCAGGGGCTGATGGAGACGAGCAGTACTTC	CASSPGADGDEQYF
TRBV9	-	TRBD2	TRBJ2-1	TGTGCCAGCAGCACCCATAGCGGGGGGGGCCCTAATGAGCAGTTCTTC	CASSTHSGGGPNEQFF
TRBV10-2	-	TRBD2	TRBJ2-2	TGCGCCAGCAGTGAGTCAGCGGCGGGAGGCACCGGGGAGCTGTTTTTT	CASSESAAGGTGELFF
TRBV25-1	-	-	TRBJ2-6	TGTGCCAGCAGCGACCTGACTTTCCCCTCTGGGGCCAACGTCCTGACTTTC	CASSDLTFPSGANVLTF
TRBV5-4	-	-	TRBJ1-1	TGTGCCAGCAGCTTGGGAGGGAGGACTGAAGCTTTCTTT	CASSLGGRTEAFF
TRBV4-1	-	-	TRBJ1-5	TGCGCCAGCAGCCAAGGCGGCGGTGGAGGCAATCAGCCCCAGCATTTT	CASSQGGGGGNQPQHF
TRBV2	-	-	TRBJ2-3	TGTGCCAGCAGTGGAGGACTAAGCACAGATACGCAGTATTTT	CASSGGLSTDTQYF
TRBV29-1	-	-	TRBJ1-2	TGCAGCGCCGGGGAGGGGACCTATGGCTACACCTTC	CSAGEGTYGYTF
TRBV24-1	-	TRBD2	TRBJ2-1	TGTGCCACCAGTGATAGGACTAGAGGCAATGAGCAGTTCTTC	CATSDRTRGNEQFF
TRBV11-2	-	TRBD2	TRBJ2-7	TGTGCCAGCAGCCCCCGGACTAGCGGGAGCTCCTACGAGCAGTACTTC	CASSPRTSGSSYEQYF